This TCR beta chain emerged from a study of blood T cell repertoires in COVID-19. In the study overall: Samples taken during acute and convalescent COVID-19 were collected in the United States, Italy and Spain.

Repertoires were generated with immunoSEQ multiplex PCR, while TCRdb's copy carries only in-frame clones and drops some. This sample has about 170,000 clones, with 85% to 90% found just once. The ends lost 0 bases at V and 1 base at J; junction bases unmatched: 2. The CDR3 spans 15 residues. Germline V lookup: CDR1 LGHDT, CDR2 YNNKEL (reference sequence). The specimen was peripheral blood. The chain carries TRBV3-1 (or the pseudogene TRBV3-2) and TRBJ1-1; TRBD1 aligns across 7 bases. The TCR comes from a woman older than 75 in a cohort sampled during active or convalescent COVID-19. CDR3 amino acids: CASSQDSGGNTEAFF. CDR3 nucleotide sequence: TGTGCCAGCAGCCAAGATTCAGGGGGGAACACTGAAGCTTTCTTT.